The next 30 T cell receptor beta chains were all read from a single sample in a study of T cells in Graves' hyperthyroidism and ophthalmopathy. TCR beta CDR3 sequences were amplified from RNA transcripts. Primed by the HTBI set, a first-round RT-PCR was run on the TCR CDR3. One entry per CDR3 protein results from TCRdb running MiXCR on the multiplex PCR reads. The sample comprises a few hundred thousand distinct CDR3 sequences, less than 15% of which are singletons, and around 9.2% rests with the top ten. The sequenced sample was blood. The receptors come from a woman between 18 and 29 years old with Graves' hyperthyroidism.

In regard to this clonotype: At one boundary the junction diverges from the germline segment, which might be a read error. The chain recombines TRBV6-1 with TRBJ2-7; D unresolved. Germline assignment: CDR1 MNHNS and CDR2 SASEGT. The CDR3 loop spans 15 amino acids. For the CDR3, the DNA is TGTGCCACCAGTGAAGCGCGCTCTGAACCCTACGAGCAGTACTTC. Its translation: CATSEARSEPYEQYF.

This sequence joins TRBV5-1 and TRBJ2-7, with 10 bases aligning to TRBD2. Germline V gene lookup returns CDR1 SGHRS and CDR2 YFSETQ. V lost 0 bases, J lost 9 bases, and 9 bases stayed unmatched. This CDR3 spans 15 amino acids. As DNA, the CDR3 is TGCGCCAGCAGCTTGGCCGCTAGCGGGGGAGGCCCGCAGTACTTC. This encodes CASSLAASGGGPQYF. Variable domain in full (rest from reference TRBV5-1 and TRBJ2-7): KAGVTQTPRYLIKTRGQQVTLSCSPISGHRSVSWYQQTPGQGLQFLFEYFSETQRNKGNFPGRFSGRQFSNSRSEMNVSTLELGDSALYLCASSLAASGGGPQYFGPGTRLTVT.

This clonotype showed up just a few times. The rearrangement uses TRBV9 and TRBJ2-1, with a possible D match to TRBD2 (6 bases). V was trimmed by 3 bases and J by 3 bases, leaving 16 bases between them. The CDR3 is 16 amino acids. Germline V gene sequence: CDR1 SGDLS, CDR2 YYNGEE. DNA of the CDR3: TGTGCCAGCAGCGAGCAAGCGGGTGGGGTCTACAATGAGCAGTTCTTC. It codes for CASSEQAGGVYNEQFF.

This clonotype has at least ten counts. CDR3 sequence: CASSYPGRGYTF. The CDR3, as DNA: TGTGCCAGCAGTTACCCAGGGCGCGGCTACACCTTC. J is TRBJ1-2 and V is TRBV27; tentatively, D is TRBD1 (5 bases). V was clipped by 4 bases and J by 8 bases, with 11 bases between them. CDR1 and CDR2 (germline): MNHEY, SMNVEV (reference sequence). The CDR3 loop spans 12 amino acids.

In this sample, this clonotype turned up a few times. The chain has TRBV2 and TRBJ1-1; D call uncertain. Germline V CDR1 and CDR2: SNHLY, FYNNEI. The V and J ends lost 2 bases and 6 bases respectively, with 10 bases between them. The CDR3 length is 13 residues. This CDR3 reads CASSERQWSEAFF. The CDR3 coding sequence is TGTGCCAGCAGTGAAAGGCAGTGGTCTGAAGCTTTCTTT.

This clonotype showed up many times. The chain is built from TRBV28 and TRBJ2-7; 9 nucleotides match TRBD2. Germline values: CDR1 MDHEN, CDR2 SYDVKM. The CDR3 extends over 14 amino acids. The ends lost 3 bases at V and 2 bases at J; junction bases unmatched: 2. The CDR3 loop is CASSLEREAYEQYF. The CDR3 DNA reads TGTGCCAGCAGTTTGGAGCGGGAGGCCTACGAGCAGTACTTC.

This chain connects TRBV28 to TRBJ2-5, with TRBD2 matching 10 bases. This CDR3 comprises 14 residues. Germline V gene sequence: CDR1 MDHEN, CDR2 SYDVKM. V trimming: 6 bases; J trimming: 7 bases; junction bases outside the gene matches: 8. The CDR3 bases are TGTGCCAGCAGCCCTAGCGGGGGCCCCACGACCCAGTACTTC. This sequence encodes CASSPSGGPTTQYF.

This clonotype has a count of ten or more. The chain joins TRBV3-1 to TRBJ2-2, with D perhaps TRBD1 (6 bases). CDR1 is LGHDT, CDR2 YNNKEL, per germline (reference sequence). The CDR3 covers 16 residues. Between the trimmed V and J ends, which lost 3 bases and 0 bases, there was a span of 11 bases. In DNA form, the CDR3 reads TGTGCCAGCAGCCAGGGCCCAGGGGCGAACACCGGGGAGCTGTTTTTT. This translates into CASSQGPGANTGELFF.

This clonotype appeared many times. The chain joins TRBV19 to TRBJ1-5, with 9 positions matching TRBD1. V shed 3 bases, J shed 2 bases, and the junction held 8 bases outside the gene matches. Germline V lookup: CDR1 LNHDA, CDR2 SQIVND (reference sequence). CDR3 length equals 17 residues. CDR3 region: CASSIGQGTGGNQPQHF. DNA for the CDR3: TGTGCCAGTAGTATCGGACAGGGGACGGGTGGCAATCAGCCCCAGCATTTT.

J is TRBJ2-7 and V is TRBV28; TRBD1 is a possible D gene (5 bases). Germline assignment: CDR1 MDHEN and CDR2 SYDVKM. V lost 7 bases and J 2 bases, leaving 12 bases between the germline ends. There are 13 residues in the CDR3. In DNA, the CDR3 is TGTGCCAGCACTCCGGACAAACCCTACGAGCAGTACTTC. This translates into CASTPDKPYEQYF.

This clonotype occurred a few times. The V gene is TRBV28, the J gene TRBJ1-6; D possibly corresponds to TRBD1 (5 bases). V shed 3 bases and J shed 5 bases, with 11 bases lying between them. Germline loops: CDR1 MDHEN, CDR2 SYDVKM. The length of the CDR3 is 15 residues. CDR3 residues: CASSFGGLDNSPLHF. The CDR3 DNA reads as TGTGCCAGCAGTTTTGGGGGTCTGGATAATTCACCCCTCCACTTT. The full variable domain, completed using reference TRBV28 and TRBJ1-6, is DVKVTQSSRYLVKRTGEKVFLECVQDMDHENMFWYRQDPGLGLRLIYFSYDVKMKEKGDIPEGYSVSREKKERFSLILESASTNQTSMYLCASSFGGLDNSPLHFGNGTRLTVT.

The rearrangement links TRBV28 to TRBJ1-2, with 9 bases fitting TRBD1. The CDR3 runs to 15 residues. CDR1 and CDR2 from the germline V gene are MDHEN and SYDVKM. Losses at the gene ends were 2 bases for V and 4 bases for J; bases not matched to a gene: 5. The CDR3 reads CASSLRDRALYGYTF. For the CDR3, the DNA is TGTGCCAGCAGTTTAAGGGACAGGGCCCTCTATGGCTACACCTTC.

Many counts were recorded for this clonotype. V and J are TRBV7-3 and TRBJ2-3; a possible D gene is TRBD2 (5 bases). Germline V gives CDR1 SGHTA, CDR2 FQGTGA. V lost 1 base and J 6 bases, leaving 14 bases between the germline ends. The CDR3 length is 15 residues. CDR3 amino acids: CASSLSRLPADTQYF. The CDR3 bases are TGTGCCAGCAGCTTAAGTCGACTACCCGCCGATACGCAGTATTTT.

The V gene is TRBV5-8, the J gene TRBJ1-5; no reliable D call. Germline assignment: CDR1 SGHTS and CDR2 YDEGEE. Trimming shortened V by 8 bases and J by 0 bases, and 6 bases separated the two germline ends. The CDR3 is 12 residues long. The CDR3 here is CASKGSNQPQHF. The CDR3 nucleotides are TGTGCCAGTAAGGGTAGCAATCAGCCCCAGCATTTT.

There are many counts of this clonotype. The chain links TRBV29-1 to TRBJ2-1; D remains unclear. The germline gives CDR1 SQVTM, CDR2 ANQGSEA. V was shortened by 5 bases and J by 0 bases, with 8 bases between the two germline ends. The CDR3 covers 13 residues. This chain's CDR3 is CSVRLDSYNEQFF. In nucleotides, the CDR3 is TGCAGCGTTCGACTCGACTCCTACAATGAGCAGTTCTTC.

This clonotype showed up many times. The rearrangement uses TRBV30 and TRBJ2-5, with D perhaps matching TRBD2 (7 bases). With 6 bases removed from V and 4 bases from J, the gap between germline ends came to 21 bases. The CDR3 covers 15 residues. Germline CDR1 and CDR2: GTSNPN and SVGIG (reference sequence). CDR3 in amino acids: CACGYRGGRRETQYF. CDR3 nucleotide sequence: TGTGCCTGCGGTTATAGGGGGGGTCGGCGAGAGACCCAGTACTTC.

This clonotype occurred a few times. This chain connects TRBV10-2 to TRBJ1-1, with a tentative D call TRBD1 (6 bases). The V and J ends lost 4 bases and 3 bases respectively, with 12 bases between them. The CDR3 covers 14 residues. Germline lookup yields CDR1 WSHSY and CDR2 SAAADI. DNA of the CDR3: TGCGCCAGCAGTGGGACAGACCCTGACACTGAAGCTTTCTTT. Protein: CASSGTDPDTEAFF.

This clonotype was observed a single time. The V gene is TRBV7-9, the J gene TRBJ1-3, with no clear D. Trimming stripped 4 bases from V and 0 bases from J, with 13 bases between. In germline, CDR1 is SEHNR, CDR2 FQNEAQ (reference sequence). This CDR3 comprises 16 residues. The CDR3 here is CASSSLRGHSGNTIYF. The CDR3 DNA reads as TGTGCCAGCAGCTCCCTCCGGGGTCACTCTGGAAACACCATATATTTT.

There are a few counts of this clonotype. The chain carries TRBV4-3 and TRBJ2-1, with D uncertain. V lost 0 bases and J 7 bases, leaving 7 bases between the germline ends. The CDR3 covers 13 residues. Germline-derived CDR1 and CDR2 are LGHNA and YSLEER. The CDR3 sequence: CASSQDTKNEQFF. CDR3 nucleotides: TGCGCCAGCAGCCAAGACACCAAAAATGAGCAGTTCTTC.

This clonotype came up a few times. The rearrangement uses TRBV14 and TRBJ2-4; possibly TRBD2 for D (5 bases). V shed 0 bases and J shed 7 bases, with 13 bases lying between them. The CDR3 covers 15 residues. Germline assignment: CDR1 SGHDN and CDR2 FVKESK. CDR3 amino acids: CASSQERRTGNIQYF. In DNA form, the CDR3 reads TGTGCCAGCAGCCAAGAGAGGAGGACGGGCAACATTCAGTACTTC.

This clonotype was detected only a few times. For the CDR3, the DNA is TGTGCCACCAGCAGAGGGGGGTTAGGGTCCCCAGATACGCAGTATTTT. Encoded protein: CATSRGGLGSPDTQYF. The rearrangement uses TRBV15 and TRBJ2-3; D tentatively fits TRBD1 or TRBD2 (5 bases each). Trimming took 1 base from V and 4 from J, leaving 15 bases between them. There are 16 residues in the CDR3. Germline assignment: CDR1 LNHNV and CDR2 YYDKDF (reference sequence).

The CDR3 reads CASSLDIGETNEKLFF. The CDR3 DNA reads as TGTGCCAGCAGCTTGGATATTGGAGAGACTAATGAAAAACTGTTTTTT. The rearrangement uses TRBV11-2 and TRBJ1-4; no reliable D call. CDR1 and CDR2 from the germline V gene are SGHAT and FQNNGV. The CDR3 covers 16 residues. The germline V and J ends were trimmed by 3 bases and 2 bases, with 13 bases remaining between them.

This clonotype came up many times. The rearrangement links TRBV15 to TRBJ2-3, with a possible D match to TRBD2 (5 bases). Per germline, CDR1 LNHNV and CDR2 YYDKDF (reference sequence). Trimming cost V 5 bases and J 6 bases, with 12 bases left between them. This CDR3 spans 13 amino acids. The CDR3 DNA reads as TGTGCCACCAGCGTAAATAGAGGGGATACGCAGTATTTT. It specifies CATSVNRGDTQYF.

As regards this clonotype: This clone may be a read error of a much larger clone one base away. V usage is TRBV4-1 and J usage is TRBJ2-7; 9 bases are shared with TRBD1. The CDR3 sequence is 14 residues long. The germline V gene has CDR1 MGHRA and CDR2 YSYEKL. The CDR3 spells CASGHPGQGREQYF. The CDR3 region has the DNA TGCGCCAGCGGCCATCCGGGACAGGGTCGTGAGCAGTACTTC.

V is TRBV28 and J is TRBJ1-5; D unclear. Trimming pared 3 bases from V and 1 base from J, leaving 10 bases between. The germline V gene has CDR1 MDHEN and CDR2 SYDVKM. The CDR3 runs 15 residues. CDR3: CASSFPGVSNQPQHF. The CDR3 nucleotides are TGTGCCAGCAGTTTCCCGGGCGTAAGCAATCAGCCCCAGCATTTT. Complete variable domain (other parts from reference TRBV28 and TRBJ1-5): DVKVTQSSRYLVKRTGEKVFLECVQDMDHENMFWYRQDPGLGLRLIYFSYDVKMKEKGDIPEGYSVSREKKERFSLILESASTNQTSMYLCASSFPGVSNQPQHFGDGTRLSIL.

This clonotype was seen ten or more times. The rearrangement links TRBV28 to TRBJ2-5, with 7 bases aligning to TRBD2. V trimming: 3 bases; J trimming: 3 bases; junction bases outside the gene matches: 19. This CDR3 region has 19 residues. Germline CDR1 reads MDHEN; CDR2 reads SYDVKM. CDR3 residues: CASSFGSGLGLAEKETQYF. As DNA, the CDR3 is TGTGCCAGCAGTTTTGGTTCAGGCTTGGGGCTAGCGGAGAAAGAGACCCAGTACTTC.

The chain combines TRBV18 with TRBJ1-1, with TRBD1 identical over 8 bases. Germline assignment: CDR1 KGHSH and CDR2 LQKENI. V lost 0 bases, J lost 4 bases, and 16 bases stayed unmatched. This CDR3 spans 19 amino acids. CDR3 sequence: CASSPPLETSRGRFTEAFF. Written as DNA, the CDR3 is TGTGCCAGCTCACCACCCCTTGAGACTAGCAGGGGGCGCTTCACTGAAGCTTTCTTT.

With regard to this clonotype: With a much larger clone just one base away, this may be a read error. This chain links TRBV20-1 with TRBJ2-7, with D maybe TRBD2 (6 bases). Germline CDR1 reads DFQATT; CDR2 reads SNEGSKA (reference sequence). The CDR3 extends over 13 amino acids. In nucleotides, the CDR3 is TGCAATGCTAGGACCGGGAGCTCCTACGAGCAGTACTTC. It translates to CNARTGSSYEQYF.

Worth noting for this clonotype: A clone one base away is much larger, so this may be a read error. The chain combines TRBV20-1 with TRBJ2-7, with 10 nucleotides matching TRBD2. This CDR3 is built from 14 residues. From germline, CDR1 is DFQATT and CDR2 SNEGSKA (reference sequence). CDR3 nucleotides: TGCAGTGCTAGAGATCCACTAGCGGGGCACGATCAGTACTTC. This sequence encodes CSARDPLAGHDQYF.

This clonotype was counted between two and nine times. The V call is TRBV20-1, the J call TRBJ2-5, with D maybe TRBD2 (5 bases). Germline-derived CDR1 and CDR2 are DFQATT and SNEGSKA (reference sequence). Deletions cut 6 bases from V and 5 bases from J, with 16 bases between. The CDR3 has 13 residues. The CDR3 here is CSAQDYIGETQYF. The CDR3 region has the DNA TGCAGTGCCCAAGACTATATCGGGGAGACCCAGTACTTC.